One sample yielded the 11 T cell receptor beta chains listed below, sequenced in a study of Graves' ophthalmopathy and Graves' hyperthyroidism. Amplification of TCR beta CDR3 regions used RNA transcripts. Investigators did first-round RT-PCR with HTBI primers, then second-round multiplex PCR. Each CDR3 protein gets one entry after TCRdb re-called the multiplex PCR reads with MiXCR. Of roughly 400,000 distinct CDR3 sequences in the sample, roughly 14% are singletons; the top ten hold 7%. Sequences were obtained from peripheral blood. These TCRs come from a woman under 30 with stable Graves' hyperthyroidism.

The sample holds many counts of this clonotype. The chain links TRBV2 to TRBJ1-3; D is possibly TRBD1 (6 bases). There are 16 residues in the CDR3. The germline V and J ends were trimmed by 2 bases and 2 bases, with 13 bases remaining between them. CDR1 and CDR2 (germline): SNHLY, FYNNEI. CDR3 sequence: CASSETIRQAGNTIYF. CDR3 nucleotide sequence: TGTGCCAGCAGTGAAACGATCCGACAGGCTGGAAACACCATATATTTT.

The chain employs TRBV12-3 or TRBV12-4 and TRBJ2-7, with D unresolved. V lost 6 bases and J lost 6, with 21 bases in between. The CDR3 is made up of 15 amino acids. The CDR3 DNA reads TGTGCCAGCAGCCCGTCAGCGTTTCAACCGGGCGAGCAGTACGTC. It translates to CASSPSAFQPGEQYV.

This clonotype has only a few counts. CDR3 sequence: CASNKFLRGGTEAFF. Here the CDR3 DNA reads TGTGCCAGCAACAAATTTTTGAGAGGGGGCACTGAAGCTTTCTTT. The chain employs TRBV6-1 and TRBJ1-1; a possible D gene is TRBD1 (6 bases). V was cut by 7 bases and J by 4 bases, with 19 bases left in between. The CDR3 is 15 amino acids. The germline gives CDR1 MNHNS, CDR2 SASEGT.

This clonotype was observed at least ten times. The V and J genes are TRBV12-5 and TRBJ1-5; D uncertain. Germline values: CDR1 LGHNT, CDR2 FRNRAP. The V and J ends lost 0 bases and 7 bases respectively, with 7 bases between them. The CDR3 spans 13 residues. The CDR3 DNA reads TGTGCTAGTGGTTTGGTACCACTCCAGCCCCAGCATTTT. Protein: CASGLVPLQPQHF.

V gene TRBV4-1 combines with J gene TRBJ2-3, with D possibly matching TRBD2 (5 bases). The CDR3 sequence is 14 residues long. Germline V gives CDR1 MGHRA, CDR2 YSYEKL. V was pared by 4 bases and J by 3 bases, with 11 bases between. The CDR3 DNA reads TGCGCCAGCAGCCCCCTACTAGTGACAGATACGCAGTATTTT. Translated, it gives CASSPLLVTDTQYF.

Notes on this clonotype: Possible read error: a much larger clone is one base away. V is TRBV19 and J is TRBJ2-7; possibly TRBD2 for D (6 bases). Trimming left V 1 base short and J 7 bases short, with 17 bases between. Germline lookup yields CDR1 LNHDA and CDR2 SQIVND (reference sequence). This CDR3 has 15 amino acids. The CDR3 is CASSIVLAWGLEQYF. In DNA, the CDR3 is TGTGCCAGTAGTATAGTCCTAGCGTGGGGTTTGGAGCAGTACTTC.

This clonotype was counted at least ten times. The genes are TRBV12-5 and TRBJ1-2, with 7 bases matching TRBD1. Germline values: CDR1 LGHNT, CDR2 FRNRAP. V trimming: 0 bases; J trimming: 4 bases; junction bases outside the gene matches: 8. This CDR3 comprises 16 residues. The CDR3 sequence is CASGLVRQGRAYGYTF. The DNA of the CDR3 is TGTGCTAGTGGTTTGGTACGACAGGGTCGCGCCTATGGCTACACCTTC.

This clonotype has ten or more counts. The V call is TRBV12-3 or TRBV12-4, the J call TRBJ1-2, with 9 bases that match TRBD1. The CDR3 runs 16 residues. V lost 7 bases to trimming and J lost 5 bases; unmatched junction nucleotides: 14. The CDR3 region has the DNA TGTGCCAGCATCAAAAGGACAGGGGACGCCGGGTATGGCTACACCTTC. It codes for CASIKRTGDAGYGYTF.

This clonotype was picked up many times. The V and J genes are TRBV27 and TRBJ1-6, with D unclear. CDR1 is MNHEY, CDR2 SMNVEV, per germline (reference sequence). This CDR3 is built from 13 residues. Trimming cost V 3 bases and J 9 bases, with 9 bases left between them. CDR3 in DNA: TGTGCCAGCAGTTTGGTGGAGTTTTCACCCCTCCACTTT. Its protein product is CASSLVEFSPLHF.

This sequence joins TRBV7-9 and TRBJ2-5; weak D call: TRBD1 (6 bases). This CDR3 comprises 15 residues. Germline V gene data show CDR1 as SEHNR and CDR2 as FQNEAQ (reference sequence). Trimming took 2 bases from V and 7 from J, leaving 17 bases between them. The CDR3 region is CASSLSQGPKGTQYF. CDR3 nucleotides: TGTGCCAGCAGCTTATCTCAGGGGCCCAAAGGGACCCAGTACTTC.

This clonotype was observed at least ten times. V is TRBV11-3 and J is TRBJ2-7, with a weak D call TRBD1 (6 bases). V gave up 5 bases and J gave up 0 bases, with 11 bases separating them. Germline V CDR1 and CDR2: SGHNT, YENEEA. This CDR3 comprises 14 residues. This chain's CDR3 is CASSRWTDSYEQYF. Written as DNA, the CDR3 is TGTGCCAGCAGCCGATGGACAGACTCCTACGAGCAGTACTTC.